This T cell receptor (beta chain) is drawn from a study of blood T cell repertoires in COVID-19. Study background: Specimens from acute and convalescent COVID-19 originated in the United States, Italy and Spain. PBMCs, B-cell-depleted T cells, or T cells provided the cDNA or gDNA that made up the material.

Germline V gene sequence: CDR1 MNHNY, CDR2 SVGAGI (reference sequence). The V end lost 0 bases, the J end lost 5 bases, and 5 bases lay between the germline ends. The CDR3 is made up of 13 amino acids. Methods used by the authors: Amplification of reference gene primers was used by the study to estimate nucleated cell counts. The protocol was immunoSEQ multiplex PCR, while the TCRdb copy is restricted to in-frame clones and leaves out a portion. Clonal size and the V and J genes are those of that table, whereas D and trimming came from the DNA. Of around 150,000 clones listed, 81% are singletons. Sequenced material: peripheral blood. This chain uses TRBV6-6 with TRBJ2-1; TRBD1 might be the D (5 bases). The sequence derives from a woman aged 55-75 years with active or convalescent COVID-19. CDR3 bases: TGTGCCAGCAGTTACTCAGGGGACAATGAGCAGTTCTTC. Amino acids: CASSYSGDNEQFF.